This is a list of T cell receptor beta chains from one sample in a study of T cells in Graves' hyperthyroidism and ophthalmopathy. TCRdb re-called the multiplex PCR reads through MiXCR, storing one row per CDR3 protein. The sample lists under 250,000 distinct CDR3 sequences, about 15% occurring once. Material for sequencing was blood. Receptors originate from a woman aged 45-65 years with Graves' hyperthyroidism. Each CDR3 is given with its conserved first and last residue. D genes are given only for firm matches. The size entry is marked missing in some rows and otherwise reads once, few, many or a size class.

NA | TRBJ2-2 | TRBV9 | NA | TGTGCCAGCAGCGCCCCTTTAGGCGTCCCTACGAACACCGGGGAGCTGTTTTTT | CASSAPLGVPTNTGELFF
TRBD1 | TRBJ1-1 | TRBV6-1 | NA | TGTGCCGGCCGGGACAGGTACCCGCGCACTGAAGCTTTCTTT | CAGRDRYPRTEAFF
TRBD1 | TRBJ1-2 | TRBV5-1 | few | TGCGCCAGCAGCCTCGGACAGGGTCACTATGGCTACACCTTC | CASSLGQGHYGYTF
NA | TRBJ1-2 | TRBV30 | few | TGTGCCTGGAGTCTCGGGGGAGCTGGCTACACCTTC | CAWSLGGAGYTF
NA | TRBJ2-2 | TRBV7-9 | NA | TGTGCCAGCAGCCCTAATTGGGGGGCCGGGGAGCTGTTTTTT | CASSPNWGAGELFF
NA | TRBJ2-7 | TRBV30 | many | TGTGCCTGGTTGAAGACCCGGACGAGCCCCTACGAGCAGTACTTC | CAWLKTRTSPYEQYF
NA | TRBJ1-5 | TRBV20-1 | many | TGCAGTGCTAGACGGGGTGGTCAGCCCCAGCATTTT | CSARRGGQPQHF
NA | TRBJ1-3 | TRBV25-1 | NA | TGTGCCAGCAGTTCGACAGTCCTCTCTGGAAACACCATATATTTT | CASSSTVLSGNTIYF
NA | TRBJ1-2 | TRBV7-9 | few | TGTGCCAGCAACCCCGAGCGTCTCTATGGCTACACCTTC | CASNPERLYGYTF
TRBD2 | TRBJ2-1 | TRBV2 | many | TGTGCCAGCAGCGGACTAGCGGGAGCATACAATGAGCAGTTCTTC | CASSGLAGAYNEQFF
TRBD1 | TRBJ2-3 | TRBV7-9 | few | TGTGCCAGCAGCTTAGGAGAGACAGGGACGGGTACAGATACGCAGTATTTT | CASSLGETGTGTDTQYF
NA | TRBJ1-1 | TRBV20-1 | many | TGCAGTGCTAGAGATCTTGGCACTGAAGCTTTCTTT | CSARDLGTEAFF
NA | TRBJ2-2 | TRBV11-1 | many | TGTGCCAGCAGCTTCGACCCAGCCGGGGAGCTGTTTTTT | CASSFDPAGELFF
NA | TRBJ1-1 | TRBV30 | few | TGTGCCTGGAGTGGTAGGGTAATTGAAGCTTTCTTT | CAWSGRVIEAFF
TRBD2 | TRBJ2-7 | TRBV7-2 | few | TGTGCCAGCAGCTTAGTAACGGGAGGTCGGTACGAGCAGTACTTC | CASSLVTGGRYEQYF
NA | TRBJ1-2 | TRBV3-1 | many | TGTGCCAGCAGCCAAGATTGGAGCGACTCTAACTATGGCTACACCTTC | CASSQDWSDSNYGYTF
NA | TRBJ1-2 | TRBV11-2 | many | TGTGCCAGCAGCTTATTAGGGGAAGCTAACTATGGCTACACCTTC | CASSLLGEANYGYTF
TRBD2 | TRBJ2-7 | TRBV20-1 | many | TGCAGTGCCGGAAGCGGGAGCTCCTACGAGCAGTACTTC | CSAGSGSSYEQYF
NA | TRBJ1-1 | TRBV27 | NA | TGTGCCAGCAGTTTACAGGTATGGAACACTGAAGCTTTCTTT | CASSLQVWNTEAFF
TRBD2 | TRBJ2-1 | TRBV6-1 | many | TGTGCCAGCAGTGGACTAGCGGAGATCTACAATGAGCAGTTCTTC | CASSGLAEIYNEQFF
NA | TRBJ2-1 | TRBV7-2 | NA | TGTGCCAGCAGCTCGCGACTGGCTGAGCAGTTCTTC | CASSSRLAEQFF
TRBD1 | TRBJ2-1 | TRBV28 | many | TGTGCCAGCAGTCCCCGGGACAGGTTCTACAATGAGCAGTTCTTC | CASSPRDRFYNEQFF
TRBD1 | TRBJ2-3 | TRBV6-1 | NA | TGTGCCAGCAGGACAGGGGGGACAGATACGCAGTATTTT | CASRTGGTDTQYF
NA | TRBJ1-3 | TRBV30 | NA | TGTGCCTGGAGTGCTTCGGGGGGGAACACCATATATTTT | CAWSASGGNTIYF
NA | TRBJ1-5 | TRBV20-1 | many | TGCAGTGCTAGAGTCGATAATAGCAATCAGCCCCAGCATTTT | CSARVDNSNQPQHF
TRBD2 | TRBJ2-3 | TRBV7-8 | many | TGTGCCAGCAGCTCCAACATACTTCAGCGCGGGAGTGCAGATACGCAGTATTTT | CASSSNILQRGSADTQYF
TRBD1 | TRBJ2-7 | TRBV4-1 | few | TGCGCCAGCAGCCCCCTGGGACAGGGGCTCCACGAGCAGTACTTC | CASSPLGQGLHEQYF
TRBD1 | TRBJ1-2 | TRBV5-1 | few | TGCGCCAGCAGCCGAATCGGGGGGACAGGGGATAATGGCTACACCTTC | CASSRIGGTGDNGYTF
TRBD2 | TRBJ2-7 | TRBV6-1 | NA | TGTGCCAGCAGTGAAGAGCTAGCGGGAGTCAACGAGCAGTACTTC | CASSEELAGVNEQYF
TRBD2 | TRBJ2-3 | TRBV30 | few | TGTGCCTGGAGCCCCAGGAGTAGCGGGATAACAGATACGCAGTATTTT | CAWSPRSSGITDTQYF
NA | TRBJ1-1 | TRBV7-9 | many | TGTGCCAGCAGCTCGCAGGAGAACACTGAAGCTTTCTTT | CASSSQENTEAFF
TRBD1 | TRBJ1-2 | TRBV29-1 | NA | TGCAGCCTATGGACAGGAGGAGGCTACACCTTC | CSLWTGGGYTF
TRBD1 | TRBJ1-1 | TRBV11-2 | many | TGTGCCAGCACGACAGGGGTTGGCACTGAAGCTTTCTTT | CASTTGVGTEAFF
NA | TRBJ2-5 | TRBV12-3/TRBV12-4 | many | TGTGCCAGCAGTGCGGCTTATCATAGAGAGACCCAGTACTTC | CASSAAYHRETQYF
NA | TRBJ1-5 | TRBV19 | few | TGTGCCAGTAGTATTTGGGGTTACGGGCAGCCCCAGCATTTT | CASSIWGYGQPQHF